Listed here are 7 T cell receptor beta chains from one sample, sequenced in a study of blood T cell repertoires in COVID-19. Libraries were prepared by immunoSEQ multiplex PCR; TCRdb keeps only in-frame clonotypes and omits some of them. Among nearly 200,000 clones listed, about 80% were seen once. Sequencing was performed on PBMCs or T cells enriched from blood (not recorded which). The receptors here all came from a man aged 35 to 55 who had recovered from COVID-19.

V and J are TRBV7-2 and TRBJ2-2; 8 nucleotides line up with TRBD1. The germline V gene has CDR1 SGHTA and CDR2 FQGNSA. Trimming removed 3 bases from V and 7 bases from J; junction bases left unmatched: 4. This CDR3 is 14 amino acids long. The CDR3 DNA reads as TGTGCCAGCAGCTTCCAGGGGGCAGGCGGGGAGCTGTTTTTT. Residues: CASSFQGAGGELFF.

The J gene is TRBJ2-2, the V gene TRBV24-1; TRBD2 is a possible D gene (6 bases). CDR1 is KGHDR and CDR2 is SFDVKD in the germline V gene. Trimming stripped 5 bases from V and 6 bases from J, with 18 bases between. The CDR3 is 16 residues long. CDR3 sequence reads: CATSGAGAGKAGELFF. The CDR3, as DNA: TGTGCCACCAGTGGCGCGGGCGCGGGGAAGGCCGGGGAGCTGTTTTTT.

The chain has TRBV20-1 and TRBJ2-1; TRBD2 matches at 9 bases. CDR1 and CDR2 from the germline V gene are DFQATT and SNEGSKA (reference sequence). CDR3 length: 11 residues. Unmatched junction bases numbered 6, after V lost 6 bases and J lost 12 bases. The CDR3 sequence: CSAGAGGGQFF. CDR3 coding DNA: TGCAGTGCCGGAGCGGGGGGAGGGCAGTTCTTC.

This clone turned up a few times. The V and J genes are TRBV2 and TRBJ2-7; 8 nucleotides agree with TRBD1. V was clipped by 3 bases and J by 3 bases; unmatched bases: 4. Germline CDR1 and CDR2: SNHLY and FYNNEI. The CDR3 is 14 residues long. The CDR3 loop is CASSDPGTGYEQYF. The CDR3 bases are TGTGCCAGCAGTGATCCCGGGACAGGCTACGAGCAGTACTTC.

The chain joins TRBV5-8 to TRBJ1-2; a weak D match, TRBD1 (5 bases). Germline CDR1 reads SGHTS; CDR2 reads YDEGEE. This CDR3 contains 17 residues. Deletions cut 4 bases from V and 4 bases from J, with 23 bases between. CDR3 sequence: CASSPSLGGGGLYGYTF. CDR3 in DNA: TGTGCCAGCAGCCCCTCACTGGGTGGGGGAGGGCTCTATGGCTACACCTTC.

This clone was observed a handful of times. This sample also contains other DNA sequences that code for the same CDR3. The rearrangement links TRBV6-2 or TRBV6-3 to TRBJ1-4; D not resolved. The CDR3 has 12 amino acids. V lost 6 bases, J lost 6 bases, and 8 bases lay in between. CDR1 and CDR2 (germline): MNHEY, SVGEGT. The DNA of the CDR3 is TGTGCCAGCAGCCCCTCCGATGAAAAACTGTTTTTT. It translates to CASSPSDEKLFF.

This chain uses TRBV5-4 with TRBJ1-3; D is perhaps TRBD1 (5 bases). The CDR3 consists of 16 residues. Germline CDR1 and CDR2: SGHNT and YYREEE (reference sequence). V dropped 0 bases and J dropped 1 base, with 11 bases sitting between them. CDR3 in amino acids: CASSLGQGTSGNTIYF. CDR3 sequence (DNA): TGTGCCAGCAGCTTGGGTCAGGGCACTTCTGGAAACACCATATATTTT.